Here is one T cell receptor beta chain with its context. Its antigen is not known. No treatment of any kind had been given to any patient before thyroid surgery. These data belong to a study of metastatic and nonmetastatic thyroid tumors. Study summary: It was across blood and tumor or nodule tissue from malignant and benign thyroid patients that repertoires were compared. Study results and caveats: Reportedly, malignant thyroid tumors had significantly higher TCR beta diversity than benign nodules, in blood and tumor.

Methods used by the authors: The study took CDR3 differences across clinicopathological groups and made a distant-metastasis classifier for papillary thyroid cancer from them. Through MiXCR, TCRdb re-clonotyped the PCR reads. TCRdb's processing, not the authors', yielded these V and J calls. The repertoire has under 20,000 clones, 20% to 30% of them found once; the top ten carry approximately 3.5%. The receptor was derived from a male donor with papillary thyroid cancer or a benign thyroid nodule (not recorded which). Some clones in this sample may be carry-over from other donors' samples. Sequencing was performed on blood.

The CDR3, as DNA: TGTGCCAGCAGTAGCCTCGGGGGTGAAGGAAATGAGCAGTTCTTC. It translates to CASSSLGGEGNEQFF. The V call is TRBV2, the J call TRBJ2-1; weak D call: TRBD2 (6 bases). The V gene's germline CDR1 is SNHLY and CDR2 FYNNEI. V lost 5 bases and J 7 bases, leaving 18 bases between the germline ends. The CDR3 consists of 15 residues.